This entry features one T cell receptor beta chain sequence. CDR1 and CDR2 (germline): MNHNY, SVGAGI (reference sequence). CDR3 length: 16 amino acids. V lost 0 bases and J lost 4, with 13 bases in between. This specimen belongs to a study of T cell responses to AZD1222 COVID-19 vaccine. Using immunoSEQ multiplex PCR, the repertoire was profiled, and TCRdb retains in-frame clones only, with some absent. Here the sample spans 130,000 to 150,000 clones, around 90% being singletons. The chain is built from TRBV6-6 and TRBJ1-3; maybe TRBD1 (5 bases). The sequence was obtained from an adult in good health. The sequenced sample was peripheral blood, obtained on day 0 of AZD1222 vaccination. The CDR3 loop is CASSYSTVASGNTIYF. DNA for the CDR3: TGTGCCAGCAGTTACTCGACAGTCGCTTCGGGAAACACCATATATTTT.